This TCR beta chain came from a study of Ad26.COV2.S vaccination and SARS-CoV-2 variants. Treatment: roughly 19 received Ad26.COV2.S at low or high dose, single or two shots; roughly five received placebo; per-sample allocation not given. Sample collection was performed on day 63 after the first vaccine or placebo injection. V trimming: 3 bases; J trimming: 4 bases; junction bases outside the gene matches: 4. CDR1 SGHAT and CDR2 FQNNGV come from the germline V gene. The CDR3 has 15 residues. The data were produced by immunoSEQ multiplex PCR, yet TCRdb's version contains in-frame clones alone and is incomplete. This table holds about 410,000 clones, 92% found once.

J is TRBJ2-2 and V is TRBV11-2; 8 positions agree with TRBD2. This sample comprised peripheral blood, obtained in a trial of Ad26.COV2.S vaccine versus placebo. The source of this sequence is a person between 18 and 59 years old who received the Ad26.COV2.S COVID-19 vaccine or a placebo. CDR3: CASSFSGEFTGELFF. In DNA, the CDR3 is TGTGCCAGCAGCTTTAGCGGGGAGTTCACCGGGGAGCTGTTTTTT.